These 28 T cell receptor beta chains came from one sample sequenced in a study of control samples from healthy donors and cancer patients. Profiled with immunoSEQ multiplex PCR; TCRdb holds only in-frame clones, not every one. The sample carries 150,000 to 200,000 clones, about 90% recorded once. Sequenced sample: blood. The receptors originated from a woman aged 45-59 years in good health.

The rearrangement links TRBV24-1 to TRBJ1-2, with 8 bases matching TRBD1. The CDR3 is made up of 16 amino acids. V shed 3 bases and J 6 bases; nucleotides not matched to a gene: 11. CDR1 is KGHDR, CDR2 SFDVKD, per germline. The CDR3 reads CATSDPNQTGDDGYTF. Written as DNA, the CDR3 is TGTGCCACCAGTGATCCCAACCAGACAGGGGACGATGGCTACACCTTC.

Only a few counts were recorded for this clone. The V gene is TRBV27, the J gene TRBJ1-3; D uncertain. Per germline, CDR1 MNHEY and CDR2 SMNVEV (reference sequence). The ends were cut back, 3 bases at V and 0 bases at J, with 9 bases in the middle. The CDR3 is 15 residues long. This CDR3 is CASSFGSDSGNTIYF. The CDR3 DNA sequence: TGTGCCAGCAGTTTCGGCAGCGACTCTGGAAACACCATATATTTT.

V usage is TRBV6-4 and J usage is TRBJ2-3; a weak D match, TRBD2 (7 bases). This CDR3 is 15 amino acids long. V lost 8 bases, J lost 4 bases, and 19 bases lay in between. CDR1 is MRHNA, CDR2 SNTAGT, per germline. DNA for the CDR3: TGTGCCAGCCGACTGCGGGGGCGAGTTTCAGATACGCAGTATTTT. This sequence encodes CASRLRGRVSDTQYF.

This chain joins TRBV24-1 and TRBJ1-1; unclear D gene. The CDR3 is 13 residues long. CDR1 and CDR2 (germline): KGHDR, SFDVKD. The V and J ends lost 5 bases and 0 bases respectively, with 6 bases between them. The CDR3 DNA sequence: TGTGCCACCAGTGGGGCCTTGAACACTGAAGCTTTCTTT. This sequence encodes CATSGALNTEAFF.

This chain joins TRBV4-3 and TRBJ1-1; D remains ambiguous. Trimming removed 1 base at V and 0 bases at J, with 12 bases between. This CDR3 comprises 16 residues. Germline CDR1 is LGHNA and CDR2 is YSLEER. The CDR3 region is CASSQGQRAMNTEAFF. The CDR3, as DNA: TGCGCCAGCAGCCAAGGTCAGAGGGCCATGAACACTGAAGCTTTCTTT.

This clone appeared once. The gene calls are TRBV11-1 and TRBJ1-2; 11 bases agree with TRBD1. The CDR3 has 15 amino acids. Losses at the gene ends were 1 base for V and 7 bases for J; bases not matched to a gene: 5. The germline CDR1 and CDR2 sequences are SGHAT and FQDESV (reference sequence). The CDR3 bases are TGTGCCAGCAGCTTAGGCCGGGACAGGGGGATTGGCTACACCTTC. Protein product: CASSLGRDRGIGYTF.

The chain employs TRBV11-2 and TRBJ2-3; 7 nucleotides line up with TRBD1. There are 15 residues in the CDR3. The V segment lost 5 bases and the J segment 4 bases; nucleotides outside the gene matches: 9. Germline V gene lookup returns CDR1 SGHAT and CDR2 FQNNGV. The CDR3 DNA follows: TGTGCCAGCAGCGCAACGACAGGGATTGCAGATACGCAGTATTTT. Translated, it gives CASSATTGIADTQYF.

This clone was counted a few times. The chain couples TRBV7-2 to TRBJ1-2; possibly TRBD1 for D (5 bases). CDR3 length: 14 residues. Trimming removed 1 base from V and 8 bases from J, with 14 bases in between. From germline, CDR1 is SGHTA and CDR2 FQGNSA. In DNA, the CDR3 is TGTGCCAGCAGCTTAGATCTCAGGGCACGCGGCTACACCTTC. Translated, it gives CASSLDLRARGYTF.

V usage is TRBV28 and J usage is TRBJ2-5; 11 nucleotides line up with TRBD2. CDR3 length: 15 amino acids. With V trimmed by 2 bases and J by 2 bases, 1 base remained unmatched. Germline V lookup: CDR1 MDHEN, CDR2 SYDVKM. The CDR3 sequence: CASSLTSGGQETQYF. The CDR3 coding sequence is TGTGCCAGCAGTTTAACTAGCGGGGGACAAGAGACCCAGTACTTC.

The chain is built from TRBV5-6 and TRBJ2-3, with 7 bases matching TRBD2. CDR1 is SGHDT, CDR2 YYEEEE, per germline. V was clipped by 2 bases and J by 2 bases; unmatched bases: 8. The CDR3 loop spans 16 amino acids. The CDR3 nucleotides read TGTGCCAGCAGCTTCTCCTGGCGGGACTACACAGATACGCAGTATTTT. Its translation is CASSFSWRDYTDTQYF.

The chain has TRBV3-1 (or the pseudogene TRBV3-2) and TRBJ2-1; 8 positions agree with TRBD2. Trimming at V came to 5 bases and at J to 0 bases, leaving 6 bases not matched to a gene. CDR1 and CDR2 (germline): LGHDT, YNNKEL (reference sequence). The CDR3 is 16 amino acids. The CDR3 nucleotides read TGTGCCAGCAGCTGGGAGCGGGGGAGCTCCTACAATGAGCAGTTCTTC. It translates to CASSWERGSSYNEQFF.

With respect to this clone: The junction departs from germline at one end; a sequencing error may be responsible. The chain is built from TRBV7-7 and TRBJ2-3, with 8 positions matching TRBD1. The CDR3 contains 13 residues. The germline CDR1 and CDR2 sequences are SSHAT and FNYEAQ (reference sequence). CDR3 coding DNA: TGTGCTAGCAGCGCGGACAGGGCGGATACGCAGTATTTT. As protein: CASSADRADTQYF.

DNA of the CDR3: TGTGCCAGCAGCATCCTGGATGAGCAGTTCTTC. It encodes CASSILDEQFF. This rearrangement joins TRBV6-2 or TRBV6-3 to TRBJ2-1; D is ambiguous. CDR1 and CDR2 from the germline V gene are MNHEY and SVGEGT. V was pared by 6 bases and J by 8 bases, with 8 bases between. The CDR3 contains 11 residues.

The rearrangement uses TRBV28 and TRBJ1-1; possibly TRBD1 for D (5 bases). This CDR3 spans 12 amino acids. The germline V and J ends were trimmed by 3 bases and 7 bases, with 9 bases remaining between them. CDR1 and CDR2 (germline): MDHEN, SYDVKM. The CDR3 nucleotides are TGTGCCAGCAGTTTTGAAAGGGGTGAAGCTTTCTTT. As protein: CASSFERGEAFF.

The chain joins TRBV14 to TRBJ1-5, with D tentatively TRBD1 (6 bases). Germline V gives CDR1 SGHDN, CDR2 FVKESK. Trimming took off 4 bases at V and 6 bases at J, with 13 bases between the two ends. The CDR3 runs to 14 residues. CDR3 nucleotide sequence: TGTGCCAGCAGCCTACAGGGTTTCGGTCAGCCCCAGCATTTT. Amino acid sequence: CASSLQGFGQPQHF. The variable domain in full, with the rest retrieved from reference TRBV14 and TRBJ1-5, is EAGVTQFPSHSVIEKGQTVTLRCDPISGHDNLYWYRRVMGKEIKFLLHFVKESKQDESGMPNNRFLAERTGGTYSTLKVQPAELEDSGVYFCASSLQGFGQPQHFGDGTRLSIL.

The J gene is TRBJ2-7, the V gene TRBV5-6, with D hard to call. This CDR3 is built from 14 residues. Germline CDR1 is SGHDT and CDR2 is YYEEEE. V lost 0 bases to trimming and J lost 7 bases, with 14 bases between them. The CDR3: CASSLDPKKLEQYF. In DNA, the CDR3 is TGTGCCAGCAGCTTGGACCCCAAAAAATTGGAGCAGTACTTC.

The chain combines TRBV27 with TRBJ2-7; D is possibly TRBD1 or TRBD2 (5 bases each). V was trimmed by 2 bases and J by 2 bases, leaving 13 bases between them. CDR3 length: 15 amino acids. The germline V gene encodes CDR1 MNHEY and CDR2 SMNVEV (reference sequence). The CDR3 reads CASSLTGPNTYEQYF. CDR3 bases: TGTGCCAGCAGTTTAACGGGACCAAACACCTACGAGCAGTACTTC.

This clone was detected only once. The chain couples TRBV9 to TRBJ1-1; TRBD1 aligns across 9 bases. This CDR3 contains 13 residues. V trimming: 3 bases; J trimming: 8 bases; junction bases outside the gene matches: 5. Germline CDR1 SGDLS, CDR2 YYNGEE. This chain's CDR3 is CASSEGQGAEAFF. CDR3 DNA sequence: TGTGCCAGCAGCGAGGGACAGGGCGCGGAAGCTTTCTTT.

The V and J genes are TRBV7-8 and TRBJ2-5; 7 bases are a match to TRBD1. V shed 4 bases, J shed 2 bases, and the junction held 1 base outside the gene matches. CDR1 SGHVS and CDR2 FQNEAQ come from the germline V gene. CDR3 length: 13 residues. DNA of the CDR3: TGTGCCAGCAGCTGGGACAGACAAGAGACCCAGTACTTC. Protein product: CASSWDRQETQYF.

The genes are TRBV6-1 and TRBJ1-5; TRBD1 matches 9 bases. The CDR3 contains 15 residues. Germline V lookup: CDR1 MNHNS, CDR2 SASEGT. The V and J ends lost 3 bases and 7 bases, in that order; junction bases with no gene match: 7. In DNA, the CDR3 is TGTGCCAGCAGTGAGAACAGGGGGCATCGACAGCCCCAGCATTTT. It translates to CASSENRGHRQPQHF.

The chain links TRBV20-1 to TRBJ2-7, with a weak D call TRBD1 (6 bases). The V end lost 3 bases, the J end lost 4 bases, and 16 bases lay between the germline ends. CDR1 and CDR2 (germline): DFQATT, SNEGSKA (reference sequence). This CDR3 has 14 residues. CDR3 sequence reads: CSASKGSRGYEQYF. The CDR3 nucleotides are TGCAGTGCTAGTAAGGGAAGCAGGGGATACGAGCAGTACTTC.

The V and J genes are TRBV7-2 and TRBJ1-6; D not certain. CDR3 size: 16 residues. Trimming pared 5 bases from V and 7 bases from J, leaving 18 bases between. CDR1 is SGHTA and CDR2 is FQGNSA in the germline V gene. CDR3 nucleotides: TGTGCCAGCAGCCCACACCTAATCAATCGAAATTCACCCCTCCACTTT. Its protein product is CASSPHLINRNSPLHF.

The chain joins TRBV21-1 to TRBJ2-2; the tabulated D call, TRBD1, remains unverified against the DNA. TRBV21-1 is assigned pseudogene status. The CDR3 totals 17 residues. This CDR3 reads CASSKSRTGRNTGELFF. The CDR3 DNA sequence: TGTGCCAGCAGCAAATCCCGGACAGGACGGAACACCGGGGAGCTGTTTTTT.

This clone was observed a handful of times. The chain is built from TRBV21-1 and TRBJ2-5; the table's D call TRBD2 went unverified against the DNA. TRBV21-1 is reported as a pseudogene. The CDR3 loop spans 15 amino acids. CDR3 loop: CASSKETSGRETQYF. CDR3 nucleotide sequence: TGTGCCAGCAGCAAAGAGACTAGCGGGAGAGAGACCCAGTACTTC.

The CDR3 here is CASSSTYEQYF. The CDR3 DNA sequence: TGTGCCAGCAGCAGTACCTACGAGCAGTACTTC. The V and J genes are TRBV7-2 and TRBJ2-7; no definite D call. Trimming left V 5 bases short and J 2 bases short, with 4 bases between. This CDR3 has 11 amino acids. Germline V gives CDR1 SGHTA, CDR2 FQGNSA.

The V gene is TRBV24-1, the J gene TRBJ2-1; 9 bases are a match to TRBD1. CDR3 length: 15 residues. V trimming: 4 bases; J trimming: 7 bases; junction bases outside the gene matches: 7. Germline-derived CDR1 and CDR2 are KGHDR and SFDVKD. CDR3 coding DNA: TGTGCCACCAGTGACCCTTGGACAGGGGCGAATGAGCAGTTCTTC. Translated, it gives CATSDPWTGANEQFF.

J is TRBJ1-5 and V is TRBV19, with 8 bases fitting TRBD1. The germline CDR1 and CDR2 sequences are LNHDA and SQIVND (reference sequence). Trimming at V came to 4 bases and at J to 3 bases, leaving 11 bases not matched to a gene. This CDR3 is built from 17 residues. CDR3 DNA: TGTGCCAGTAGTAAATGGACAGGGAAGCCCCTCAATCAGCCCCAGCATTTT. This codes for CASSKWTGKPLNQPQHF.

In its sample, this clone was seen once. This chain joins TRBV29-1 and TRBJ2-1, with unresolved D. With 6 bases removed from V and 8 bases from J, the gap between germline ends came to 17 bases. This CDR3 is built from 13 residues. Looked up from germline, CDR1 is SQVTM and CDR2 is ANQGSEA. CDR3 sequence (DNA): TGCAGCGTCCAGGACCGAAACGGTGATGAGCAGTTCTTC. This translates into CSVQDRNGDEQFF.